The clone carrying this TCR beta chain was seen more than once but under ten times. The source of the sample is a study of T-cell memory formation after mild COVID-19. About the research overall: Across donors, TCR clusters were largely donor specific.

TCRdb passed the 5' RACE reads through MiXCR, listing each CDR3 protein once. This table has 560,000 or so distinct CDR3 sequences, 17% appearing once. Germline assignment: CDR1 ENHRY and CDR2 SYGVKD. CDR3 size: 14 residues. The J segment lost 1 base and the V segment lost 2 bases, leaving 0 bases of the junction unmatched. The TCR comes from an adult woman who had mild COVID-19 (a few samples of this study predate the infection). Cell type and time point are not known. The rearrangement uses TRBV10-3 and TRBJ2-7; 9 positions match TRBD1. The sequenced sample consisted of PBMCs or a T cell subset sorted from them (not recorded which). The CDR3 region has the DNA TGTGCCATCAGTGAGGGGACAGGGTCCTACGAGCAGTACTTC. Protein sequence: CAISEGTGSYEQYF.